The 3 T cell receptor beta chains in this list originate from one sample, sequenced in a study of shared clonotypes between healthy human individuals. The method was immunoSEQ multiplex PCR; TCRdb's version includes in-frame clones alone and lacks a portion of them. The sample has 740,000 or so clones; 55% to 85% are singletons. Source material: memory CD4+ T cells sorted from blood. Described subset: CD45RA-negative fraction. These receptor sequences come from a woman younger than 45 in good health.

The chain is built from TRBV6-1 and TRBJ1-5; no clear D. Trimming left V 4 bases short and J 7 bases short, with 14 bases between. The CDR3 is 14 residues long. Looked up from germline, CDR1 is MNHNS and CDR2 is SASEGT. This chain's CDR3 is CASSVRSGEQPQHF. The CDR3 DNA follows: TGTGCCAGCAGTGTCAGGTCGGGAGAACAGCCCCAGCATTTT.

This clone was recorded a few times. V is TRBV9 and J is TRBJ2-7; D gene ambiguous. This CDR3 region has 14 residues. Trimming removed 3 bases at V and 1 base at J, with 11 bases between. The V gene's germline CDR1 is SGDLS and CDR2 YYNGEE. The DNA for the CDR3 is TGTGCCAGCAGCGCCGGTTCGTTATCCTACGAGCAGTACTTC. Residues: CASSAGSLSYEQYF.

This clone turned up a few times. The chain links TRBV30 to TRBJ2-7; perhaps TRBD2 as D (6 bases). V was trimmed by 1 base and J by 6 bases, leaving 16 bases between them. The CDR3 extends over 14 amino acids. Germline values: CDR1 GTSNPN, CDR2 SVGIG (reference sequence). DNA for the CDR3: TGTGCCTGGAGTGGTAGGGTGGAGGGCGGCGAGCAGTACTTC. Its protein is CAWSGRVEGGEQYF. The entire variable domain, with the rest obtained from reference TRBV30 and TRBJ2-7, is as follows: SQTIHQWPATLVQPVGSPLSLECTVEGTSNPNLYWYRQAAGRGLQLLFYSVGIGQISSEVPQNLSASRPQDRQFILSSKKLLLSDSGFYLCAWSGRVEGGEQYFGPGTRLTVT.